A selection of T cell receptor beta chains follows, all from one sample in a study of response to subunit inactivated influenza vaccine. TCRdb passed the RT-PCR reads through MiXCR, listing each CDR3 protein once. Of some 480,000 distinct CDR3 sequences in the sample, approximately 10% were seen once. The material was PBMCs from blood, obtained 45 days after vaccination. The receptors were sampled from a man aged 45-65 years who received an inactivated influenza vaccine. The CDR3 runs from the conserved cysteine through the conserved F or W. Each record gives: J gene, D gene, V gene, clone size, CDR3 DNA, CDR3 protein. D genes are given only for firm matches. Clone size is not always given. Where it is, it says once, few, many or a class for expanded clones.

TRBJ2-1,NA,TRBV6-5,few,TGTGCCAGCAGTTACTCGACGGGCCACAATGAGCAGTTCTTC,CASSYSTGHNEQFF
TRBJ2-5,TRBD1,TRBV12-3/TRBV12-4,NA,TGTGCCAGCAGCCGATGGGACAGGGAAGAGACCCAGTACTTC,CASSRWDREETQYF
TRBJ2-7,NA,TRBV25-1,few,TGTGCCAGCAGTGGCCCCGGGACGAAGAAATCCTACGAGCAGTACTTC,CASSGPGTKKSYEQYF
TRBJ2-7,TRBD1,TRBV24-1,many,TGTGCCACAGCTGACAGGGTCGAGCAGTACTTC,CATADRVEQYF
TRBJ1-1,NA,TRBV12-3/TRBV12-4,NA,TGTGCCAGCAGTTTCCGAGGCGTGTGGGGTAGAGCTTTCTTT,CASSFRGVWGRAFF
TRBJ2-7,NA,TRBV4-2,NA,TGTGCCAGCAGCCAAGAGGGCACAGGGCGACCCGAGCAGTACTTC,CASSQEGTGRPEQYF
TRBJ2-7,TRBD1,TRBV20-1,NA,TGCAGTGCTAGACCAGGGGGCCCTGTCGAGCAGTACTTC,CSARPGGPVEQYF
TRBJ2-7,NA,TRBV12-3/TRBV12-4,few,TGTGCCAGCAGTTTGACGGAGCTTGCGTACGAGCAGTACTTC,CASSLTELAYEQYF
TRBJ1-2,NA,TRBV2,NA,TGTGCCAGCAGTCTGAAAAACTATGGCTACACCTTC,CASSLKNYGYTF
TRBJ1-2,NA,TRBV7-2,NA,TGTGCCAGCAGCTTAGCGGAAGCTATCTATGGCTACACCTTC,CASSLAEAIYGYTF
TRBJ1-2,TRBD1,TRBV7-2,many,TGTGCCAGCAGCTTAACCCCAACAGGGGCGGGTAACTATGGCTACACCTTC,CASSLTPTGAGNYGYTF
TRBJ1-5,NA,TRBV7-2,NA,TGTGCCTCAGGCGACCAGCCCCAGCATTTT,CASGDQPQHF
TRBJ2-1,NA,TRBV4-3,NA,TGCGCCAGCAGCCAAGATGTGGGGGACTACAATGAGCAGTTCTTC,CASSQDVGDYNEQFF
TRBJ2-7,NA,TRBV20-1,NA,TGCAGTCTTCAGGATGGGCGGGTGAGCGACCGGACTGGCTCCTACGAGCAGTACTTC,CSLQDGRVSDRTGSYEQYF
TRBJ1-5,NA,TRBV6-2/TRBV6-3,NA,TGTGCCAGCAGTTCACCTCAGGTTCGGCCCCAGCATTTT,CASSSPQVRPQHF
TRBJ2-3,NA,TRBV11-1,NA,TGTGCCAGCAGCTCTACTAGCTTTCGCACAGATACGCAGTATTTT,CASSSTSFRTDTQYF
TRBJ2-7,NA,TRBV29-1,many,TGCAGCGTTGCCGTCGAGGGGATAACCTACGAGCAGTACTTC,CSVAVEGITYEQYF
TRBJ2-7,NA,TRBV3-1,NA,TGTGCCAGCAGCCCGACGCGGCGTGGCTACGAGCAGTACTTC,CASSPTRRGYEQYF
TRBJ2-7,NA,TRBV20-1,NA,TGCAGTGCTATCCGGGACTCGTCCTACGAGCAGTACTTC,CSAIRDSSYEQYF
TRBJ2-5,NA,TRBV20-1,few,TGCAGTGCTAGAGATTATCAGGGAATCCAAGAGACCCAGTACTTC,CSARDYQGIQETQYF
TRBJ2-3,NA,TRBV6-5,many,TGTGCCAGCAGTTACGATCTAGCTCCAGATACGCAGTATTTT,CASSYDLAPDTQYF
TRBJ2-1,TRBD2,TRBV4-1,NA,TGCGCCAGCAGCCAAGATCGAGTAGCGGGAGTACACAATGAGCAGTTCTTC,CASSQDRVAGVHNEQFF
TRBJ1-1,NA,TRBV6-1,many,TGTGCCAGCAGTCTTAATGGTAGGACCGGCGAAGCTTTCTTT,CASSLNGRTGEAFF
TRBJ1-4,NA,TRBV7-2,NA,TGTGCCAGCAGCTTAGCGGGCAGGGGCTTGGCAGGAAAACTGTTTTTT,CASSLAGRGLAGKLFF
TRBJ1-2,NA,TRBV12-3/TRBV12-4,many,TGTGCCAGCACGCAGGGAGGGTGGATCTATGGCTACACCTTC,CASTQGGWIYGYTF
TRBJ1-2,NA,TRBV9,few,TGTGCCAGCAGCGTAGATCTGGGGGCAGGGTATGGCTACACCTTC,CASSVDLGAGYGYTF
TRBJ2-7,TRBD2,TRBV6-2/TRBV6-3,few,TGTGCCAGCAGTCCGGGGGGACTTGCGGGACCGAGGATATACGAGCAGTACTTC,CASSPGGLAGPRIYEQYF
TRBJ2-3,NA,TRBV2,NA,TGTGCCAGCAGTGGCGCTAGGGGTGGTGCAGATACGCAGTATTTT,CASSGARGGADTQYF
TRBJ1-1,NA,TRBV15,NA,TGTGCCACCAGCAGGACACCGGGCCTCGATCGGAGAGCTTTCTTT,CATSRTPGLDRRAFF
TRBJ2-2,NA,TRBV15,many,TGTGCCACCAGCAGAGATCGTGGGCTGAGAACGCCTGGGGAGCTGTTTTTT,CATSRDRGLRTPGELFF
TRBJ2-5,TRBD1,TRBV12-3/TRBV12-4,NA,TGTGCCAGCAGTCCTGGACAGGGTAACCAAGAGACCCAGTACTTC,CASSPGQGNQETQYF
TRBJ1-6,NA,TRBV20-1,few,TGCAGTGCTGGGGTGCAGGAGCTCAATTCACCCCTCCACTTT,CSAGVQELNSPLHF
TRBJ2-5,NA,TRBV2,few,TGTGCCAGCAGTGGGTTCGGGGAAGAGACCCAGTACTTC,CASSGFGEETQYF
TRBJ2-7,TRBD2,TRBV6-2/TRBV6-3,NA,TGTGCCAGCAGTTACGGTGGTAGCGGGAACCTGGACGAGCAGTACTTC,CASSYGGSGNLDEQYF
TRBJ2-1,TRBD2,TRBV29-1,NA,TGCAGCGTTGTTGCCGGACTAGCGGGAACCAATGAGCAGTTCTTC,CSVVAGLAGTNEQFF
TRBJ2-7,TRBD1,TRBV28,NA,TGTGCCAGCAGGGGGACAGGGATCTCCTACGAGCAGTACTTC,CASRGTGISYEQYF
TRBJ2-3,NA,TRBV7-6,few,TGTGCCAGCAGCTTAGGACGGCAGGGCACAGATACGCAGTATTTT,CASSLGRQGTDTQYF
TRBJ2-7,NA,TRBV3-1,NA,TGTGCCAGCAGCCAAGGGGCAAGGAACTACGAGCAGTACTTC,CASSQGARNYEQYF
TRBJ2-7,NA,TRBV12-3/TRBV12-4,few,TGTGCCAGCAGTTTAACGTCAGTAGAGTACTTC,CASSLTSVEYF
TRBJ2-5,NA,TRBV11-1,few,TGTGCCAGCAGCTCCAAGAAACAGGGACCCCAAGAGACCCAGTACTTC,CASSSKKQGPQETQYF
TRBJ1-2,NA,TRBV2,NA,TGTGCCAGCAGGGCGACAGGATATGGCTACACCTTC,CASRATGYGYTF
TRBJ2-7,NA,TRBV12-3/TRBV12-4,many,TGTGCCAGCAGTTTGGGGCGGGGAGGTCGGGAGAACTACGAGCAGTACTTC,CASSLGRGGRENYEQYF
TRBJ2-3,NA,TRBV20-1,NA,TGCAGTGCTTCGTTCGTAGTATCTACAGATACGCAGTATTTT,CSASFVVSTDTQYF
TRBJ1-1,NA,TRBV29-1,NA,TGCAGCGTTGAAGGACGGGTGGGCGCTGAAGCTTTCTTT,CSVEGRVGAEAFF
TRBJ2-7,TRBD2,TRBV6-1,NA,TGTGCCAGCAGCCGGACCGGGACTAGCCGTTACGAGCAGTACTTC,CASSRTGTSRYEQYF
TRBJ1-1,NA,TRBV4-2,NA,TGTTCCAGCACCCAAGGACCGAACACTGAAGCTTTCTTT,CSSTQGPNTEAFF
TRBJ2-2,NA,TRBV28,few,TGTGCCAGCAGTTTAGTGCAGTATACCGGGGAGCTGTTTTTT,CASSLVQYTGELFF